This TCR beta chain was documented in a study of shared clonotypes between healthy human individuals. Study-level background: The study used three CD4 naive, three CD4 memory, two CD8 naive and one CD8 memory plate per donor.

Across several immunoSEQ plates, the genomic DNA of each subset was split evenly. The repertoire was sequenced with immunoSEQ multiplex PCR; TCRdb's copy has only in-frame clones and lacks some. The table shows roughly 640,000 clones, with under 80% occurring only once. Broader study findings: Non-shared clonotypes had lower generation probabilities than clonotypes shared by all four sorted-subset donors.

The germline gives CDR1 SGHAT, CDR2 FQNNGV. With 5 bases removed from V and 2 bases from J, the gap between germline ends came to 4 bases. This CDR3 region has 11 residues. In regard to this clone: Its specificity is not known. This sample also contains other DNA sequences that code for the same CDR3.

V usage is TRBV11-2 and J usage is TRBJ2-7; D is uncertain. Material for sequencing was memory CD4+ T cells sorted from blood. Subset here: CD45RA-negative fraction. This sequence was found in a woman aged 25 to 39 in good health. CDR3 bases: TGTGCCAGCAGCAGGGCCTACGAGCAGTACTTC. Translated, it gives CASSRAYEQYF.